This TCR beta chain was sequenced during a study of CD8 T cells in ankylosing spondylitis. TCRdb passed the 5' RACE reads through MiXCR, listing each CDR3 protein once. The sample consists of tens of thousands of distinct CDR3 sequences, roughly 5.3% of them appearing once. Ten or more counts support this clonotype. Germline V gene lookup returns CDR1 MNHNS and CDR2 SASEGT. With 6 bases clipped from V and 3 bases from J, the junction kept 8 bases outside the gene matches. CDR3 length: 15 residues. This chain uses TRBV6-1 with TRBJ1-5, with TRBD1 matching over 7 bases. Sequencing used blood, either unsorted or a sorted T cell fraction (not recorded which). This TCR was sampled from a male donor with ankylosing spondylitis or in good health (not recorded which). In nucleotides, the CDR3 is TGTGCCAGCAGAGACACCGGGACAGTCAATCAGCCCCAGCATTTT. This encodes CASRDTGTVNQPQHF.